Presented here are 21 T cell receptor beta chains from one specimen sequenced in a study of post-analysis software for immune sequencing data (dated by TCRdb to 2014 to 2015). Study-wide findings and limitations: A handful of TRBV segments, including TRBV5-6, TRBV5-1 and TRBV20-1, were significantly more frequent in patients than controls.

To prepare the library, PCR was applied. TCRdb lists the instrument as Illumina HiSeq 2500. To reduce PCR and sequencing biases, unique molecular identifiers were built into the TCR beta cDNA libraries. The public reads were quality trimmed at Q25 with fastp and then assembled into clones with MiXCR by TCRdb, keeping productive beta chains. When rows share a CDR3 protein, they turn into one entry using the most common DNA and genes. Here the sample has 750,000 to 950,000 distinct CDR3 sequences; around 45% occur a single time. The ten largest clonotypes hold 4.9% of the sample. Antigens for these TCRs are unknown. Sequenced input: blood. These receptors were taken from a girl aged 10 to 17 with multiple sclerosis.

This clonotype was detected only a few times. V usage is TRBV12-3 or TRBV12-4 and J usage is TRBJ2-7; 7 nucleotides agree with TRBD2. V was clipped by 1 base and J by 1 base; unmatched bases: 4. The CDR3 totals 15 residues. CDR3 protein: CASSLEPAGSYEQYF. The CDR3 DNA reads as TGTGCCAGCAGTTTAGAGCCAGCGGGATCCTACGAGCAGTACTTC.

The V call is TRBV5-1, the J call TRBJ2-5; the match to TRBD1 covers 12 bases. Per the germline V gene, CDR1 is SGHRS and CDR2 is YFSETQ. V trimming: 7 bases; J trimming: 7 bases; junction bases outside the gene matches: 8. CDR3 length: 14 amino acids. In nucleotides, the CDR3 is TGCGCCAGCGTCGGGACAGGGGGCGCGGTGACCCAGTACTTC. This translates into CASVGTGGAVTQYF. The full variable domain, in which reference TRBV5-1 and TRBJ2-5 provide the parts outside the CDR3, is KAGVTQTPRYLIKTRGQQVTLSCSPISGHRSVSWYQQTPGQGLQFLFEYFSETQRNKGNFPGRFSGRQFSNSRSEMNVSTLELGDSALYLCASVGTGGAVTQYFGPGTRLLVL.

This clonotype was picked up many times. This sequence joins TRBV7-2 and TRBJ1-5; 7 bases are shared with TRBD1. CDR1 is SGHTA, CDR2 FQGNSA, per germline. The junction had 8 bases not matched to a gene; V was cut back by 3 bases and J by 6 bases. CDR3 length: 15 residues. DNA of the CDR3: TGTGCCAGCAGCTTCCAAGGGGGCTGGGGTCAGCCCCAGCATTTT. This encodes CASSFQGGWGQPQHF.

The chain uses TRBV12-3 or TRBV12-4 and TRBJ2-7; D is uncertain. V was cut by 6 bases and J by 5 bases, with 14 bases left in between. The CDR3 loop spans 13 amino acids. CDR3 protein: CASRETVSHEQYF. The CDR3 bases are TGTGCCAGCAGGGAAACTGTGTCCCACGAGCAGTACTTC.

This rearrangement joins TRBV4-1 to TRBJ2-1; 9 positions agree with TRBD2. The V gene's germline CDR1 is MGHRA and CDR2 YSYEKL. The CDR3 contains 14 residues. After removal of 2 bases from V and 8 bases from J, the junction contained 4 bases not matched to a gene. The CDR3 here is CASSQIAGVDEQFF. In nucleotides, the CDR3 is TGCGCCAGCAGCCAAATAGCGGGAGTAGATGAGCAGTTCTTC.

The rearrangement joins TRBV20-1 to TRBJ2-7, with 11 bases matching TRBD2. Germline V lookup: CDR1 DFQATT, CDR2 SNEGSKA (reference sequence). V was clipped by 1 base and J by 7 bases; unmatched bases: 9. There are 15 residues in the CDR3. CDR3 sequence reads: CSARVSTSGDNEQYF. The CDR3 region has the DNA TGCAGTGCTAGAGTATCGACTAGCGGGGACAATGAGCAGTACTTC.

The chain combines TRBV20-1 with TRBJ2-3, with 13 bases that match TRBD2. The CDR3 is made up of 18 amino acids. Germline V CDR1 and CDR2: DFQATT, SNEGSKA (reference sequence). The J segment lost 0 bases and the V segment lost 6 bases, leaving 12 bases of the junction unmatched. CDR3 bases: TGCAGTGCCACTGGAAGGACTAGCGGGGGTACTAGCACAGATACGCAGTATTTT. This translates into CSATGRTSGGTSTDTQYF.

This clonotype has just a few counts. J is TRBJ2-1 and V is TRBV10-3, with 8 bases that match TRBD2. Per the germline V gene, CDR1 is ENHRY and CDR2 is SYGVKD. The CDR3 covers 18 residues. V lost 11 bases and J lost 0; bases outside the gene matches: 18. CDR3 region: CASGGVPGGSSSYNEQFF. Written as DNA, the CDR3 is TGTGCCTCGGGAGGGGTACCGGGAGGCTCGAGCTCCTACAATGAGCAGTTCTTC.

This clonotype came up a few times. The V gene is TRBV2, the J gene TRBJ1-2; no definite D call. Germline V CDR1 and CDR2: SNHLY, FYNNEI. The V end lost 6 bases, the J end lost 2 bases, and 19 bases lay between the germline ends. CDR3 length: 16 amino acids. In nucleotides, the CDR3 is TGTGCCAGCAGGCCTACTATAGGCGTTCGCAACTATGGCTACACCTTC. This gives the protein CASRPTIGVRNYGYTF.

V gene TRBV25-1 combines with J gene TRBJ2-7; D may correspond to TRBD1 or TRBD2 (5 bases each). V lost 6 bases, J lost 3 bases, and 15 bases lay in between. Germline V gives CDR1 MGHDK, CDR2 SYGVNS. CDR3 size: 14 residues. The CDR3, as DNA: TGTGCCAGCAGGCCCTTTGGGGACGTCTACGAGCAGTACTTC. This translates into CASRPFGDVYEQYF.

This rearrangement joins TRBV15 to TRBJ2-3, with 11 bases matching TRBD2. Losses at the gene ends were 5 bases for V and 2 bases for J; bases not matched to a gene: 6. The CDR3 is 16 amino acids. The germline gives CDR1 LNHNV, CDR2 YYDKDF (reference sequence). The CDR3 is CATSQGLAVLTDTQYF. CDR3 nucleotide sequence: TGTGCCACCAGCCAGGGACTAGCGGTACTCACAGATACGCAGTATTTT.

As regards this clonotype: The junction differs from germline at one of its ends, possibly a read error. CDR3 in amino acids: CASGQRLAAQETQYF. Here the CDR3 DNA reads TGTGCCAGCGGCCAGAGACTAGCGGCACAAGAGACCCAGTACTTC. The V call is TRBV14, the J call TRBJ2-4; TRBD2 aligns across 9 bases. The closer fit of TRBJ2-5 to the DNA end suggests the J call may be wrong. This CDR3 has 15 residues. Germline lookup yields CDR1 SGHDN and CDR2 FVKESK.

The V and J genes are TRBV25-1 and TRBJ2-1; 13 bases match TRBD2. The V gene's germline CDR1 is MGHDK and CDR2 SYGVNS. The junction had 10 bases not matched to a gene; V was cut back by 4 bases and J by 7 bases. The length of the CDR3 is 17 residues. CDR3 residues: CASSGVLGTSGTNEQFF. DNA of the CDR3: TGTGCCAGCAGTGGGGTCTTAGGGACTAGCGGGACGAATGAGCAGTTCTTC.

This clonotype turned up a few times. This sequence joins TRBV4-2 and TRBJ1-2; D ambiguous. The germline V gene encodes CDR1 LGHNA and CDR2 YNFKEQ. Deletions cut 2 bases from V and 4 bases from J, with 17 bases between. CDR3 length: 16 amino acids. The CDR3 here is CASSQLPQSFIYGYTF. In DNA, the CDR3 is TGTGCCAGCAGCCAACTCCCACAGTCCTTTATCTATGGCTACACCTTC.

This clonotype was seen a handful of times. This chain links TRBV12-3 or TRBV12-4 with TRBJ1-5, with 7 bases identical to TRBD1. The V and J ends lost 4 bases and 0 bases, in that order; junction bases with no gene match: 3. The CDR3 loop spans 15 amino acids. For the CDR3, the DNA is TGTGCCAGCAGTTCCCGACAGGGTAGCAATCAGCCCCAGCATTTT. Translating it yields CASSSRQGSNQPQHF.

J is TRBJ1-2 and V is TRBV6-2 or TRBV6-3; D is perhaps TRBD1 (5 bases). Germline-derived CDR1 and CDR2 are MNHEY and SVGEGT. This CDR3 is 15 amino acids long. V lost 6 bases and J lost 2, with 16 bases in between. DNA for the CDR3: TGTGCCAGCAGCCGATGGGACGGCCTGAACTATGGCTACACCTTC. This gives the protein CASSRWDGLNYGYTF.

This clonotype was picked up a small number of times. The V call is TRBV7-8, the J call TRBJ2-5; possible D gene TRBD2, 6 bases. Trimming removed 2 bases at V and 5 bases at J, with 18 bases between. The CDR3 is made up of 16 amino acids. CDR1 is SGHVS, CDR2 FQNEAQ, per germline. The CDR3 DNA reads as TGTGCCAGCAGCTTAATTGCAATTACGGGGGAGGAGACCCAGTACTTC. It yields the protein CASSLIAITGEETQYF.

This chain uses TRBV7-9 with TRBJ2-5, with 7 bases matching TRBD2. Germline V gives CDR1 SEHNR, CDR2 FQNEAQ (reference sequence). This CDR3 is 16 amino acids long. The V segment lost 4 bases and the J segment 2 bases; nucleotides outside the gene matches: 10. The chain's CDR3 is CASSYGTTRVQETQYF. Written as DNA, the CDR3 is TGTGCCAGCAGCTATGGGACTACCAGAGTTCAAGAGACCCAGTACTTC.

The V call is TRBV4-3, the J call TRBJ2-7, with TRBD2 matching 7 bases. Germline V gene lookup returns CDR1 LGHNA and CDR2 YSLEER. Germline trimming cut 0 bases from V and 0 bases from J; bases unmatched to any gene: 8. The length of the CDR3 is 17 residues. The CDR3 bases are TGCGCCAGCAGCCAAGATCGGGAGGCGGGCGACTCCTACGAGCAGTACTTC. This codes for CASSQDREAGDSYEQYF.

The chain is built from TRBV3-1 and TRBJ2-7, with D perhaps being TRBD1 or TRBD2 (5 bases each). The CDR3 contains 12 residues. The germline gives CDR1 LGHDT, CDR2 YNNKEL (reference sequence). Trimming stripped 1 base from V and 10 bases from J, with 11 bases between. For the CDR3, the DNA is TGTGCCAGCAGCCAAGGGGTGGGACCCCAGTACTTC. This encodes CASSQGVGPQYF.

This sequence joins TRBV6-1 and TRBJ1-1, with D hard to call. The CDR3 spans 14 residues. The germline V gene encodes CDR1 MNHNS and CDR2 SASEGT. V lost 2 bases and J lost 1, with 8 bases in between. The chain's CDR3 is CASSETPTNTEAFF. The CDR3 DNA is TGTGCCAGCAGTGAAACACCAACGAACACTGAAGCTTTCTTT.